What follows are 14 T cell receptor beta chains derived from one specimen sequenced in a study of blood T cell repertoires in COVID-19. Sequencing was performed with immunoSEQ multiplex PCR; in TCRdb, only in-frame clones are kept and a portion is missing. Of 55,000 to 70,000 clones in the sample, approximately 91% were seen once. Sample: peripheral blood. These receptors all stem from a woman in her seventies with active COVID-19.

The chain employs TRBV10-3 and TRBJ2-7; the match to TRBD1 covers 9 bases. Germline CDR1 ENHRY, CDR2 SYGVKD. J lost 0 bases, V lost 11 bases, and 5 bases had no gene match. This CDR3 spans 13 amino acids. The CDR3 DNA is TGTGCCTCCAGGACAGGGGACTCCTACGAGCAGTACTTC. Translation: CASRTGDSYEQYF.

The V call is TRBV5-8, the J call TRBJ2-1; 9 positions match TRBD2. Germline CDR1 SGHTS, CDR2 YDEGEE. V shed 9 bases, J shed 9 bases, and the junction held 10 bases outside the gene matches. The CDR3 is 13 amino acids. The CDR3 here is CATRTSDVGEQFF. Here the CDR3 DNA reads TGTGCCACCCGGACTAGCGACGTAGGTGAGCAGTTCTTC. The full variable domain, in which reference TRBV5-8 and TRBJ2-1 provide the parts outside the CDR3, is EAGVTQSPTHLIKTRGQQATLRCSPISGHTSVYWYQQALGLGLQFLLWYDEGEERNRGNFPPRFSGRQFPNYSSELNVNALELEDSALYLCATRTSDVGEQFFGPGTRLTVL.

This clone was recorded once. This chain uses TRBV5-6 with TRBJ2-5; D not resolved. Trimming stripped 4 bases from V and 3 bases from J, with 10 bases between. Germline V CDR1 and CDR2: SGHDT, YYEEEE. The CDR3 runs to 13 residues. CDR3 amino acids: CASSNRREETQYF. The CDR3 nucleotides are TGTGCCAGCAGCAACAGACGCGAAGAGACCCAGTACTTC.

This clone was recorded once. The chain employs TRBV11-3 and TRBJ2-5, with 10 bases matching TRBD1. CDR3 length: 14 amino acids. Germline V lookup: CDR1 SGHNT, CDR2 YENEEA. The V and J ends lost 3 bases and 4 bases, in that order; junction bases with no gene match: 2. CDR3 region: CASSLDRGGETQYF. CDR3 nucleotides: TGTGCCAGCAGCTTGGACAGGGGGGGAGAGACCCAGTACTTC. The whole variable domain, filled in from reference TRBV11-3 and TRBJ2-5, reads EAGVVQSPRYKIIEKKQPVAFWCNPISGHNTLYWYLQNLGQGPELLIRYENEEAVDDSQLPKDRFSAERLKGVDSTLKIQPAELGDSAVYLCASSLDRGGETQYFGPGTRLLVL.

The V and J genes are TRBV6-1 and TRBJ2-3; 10 positions match TRBD2. The CDR3 is 14 residues long. V gave up 3 bases and J gave up 8 bases; unmatched junction bases: 5. Germline V lookup: CDR1 MNHNS, CDR2 SASEGT. In DNA, the CDR3 is TGTGCCAGCAGTGACAGCGGGAGGGAAGCTACGCAGTATTTT. Its translation is CASSDSGREATQYF.

A word on this clone: Other DNA sequences in the same sample also yield this CDR3. This chain links TRBV6-5 with TRBJ1-5, with TRBD1 identical over 8 bases. CDR1 is MNHEY and CDR2 is SVGAGI in the germline V gene. V lost 5 bases, J lost 2 bases, and 5 bases stayed unmatched. The CDR3 has 15 residues. DNA of the CDR3: TGTGCCAGCAGTCCTGGACAGGGCGGCAATCAGCCCCAGCATTTT. Its protein is CASSPGQGGNQPQHF.

V usage is TRBV7-3 and J usage is TRBJ2-1, with TRBD1 as a possible D gene (5 bases). The germline V gene encodes CDR1 SGHTA and CDR2 FQGTGA. V lost 3 bases and J 7 bases, leaving 10 bases between the germline ends. This CDR3 contains 13 residues. The DNA of the CDR3 is TGTGCCAGCAGCTTGGGGCCCAGAAATGAGCAGTTCTTC. This translates into CASSLGPRNEQFF.

This clone came up a few times. J is TRBJ1-2 and V is TRBV7-2; D not resolved. The V gene lost 2 bases and the J gene lost 4 bases, with 8 bases spanning the gap. Germline assignment: CDR1 SGHTA and CDR2 FQGNSA. The CDR3 contains 13 residues. CDR3 DNA: TGTGCCAGCAGCTTATCTGAAGCCTATGGCTACACCTTC. It translates to CASSLSEAYGYTF.

V and J are TRBV10-3 and TRBJ2-5; 9 positions match TRBD1. Germline trimming cut 4 bases from V and 4 bases from J; bases unmatched to any gene: 4. The CDR3 is made up of 14 amino acids. The V gene's germline CDR1 is ENHRY and CDR2 SYGVKD. The CDR3 coding sequence is TGTGCCATCAGTGGGGACAGGGTGGTAGAGACCCAGTACTTC. The encoded protein is CAISGDRVVETQYF.

This chain uses TRBV6-8 with TRBJ2-7; 9 bases agree with TRBD1. Germline trimming cut 6 bases from V and 0 bases from J; bases unmatched to any gene: 15. CDR1 is MNHGY, CDR2 SAAAGT, per germline. The CDR3 is made up of 18 amino acids. The CDR3 DNA follows: TGTGCCAGCAGGACTTTACCCCGGGACAGGGTAATCTCCTACGAGCAGTACTTC. Amino acid sequence: CASRTLPRDRVISYEQYF.

The V and J genes are TRBV2 and TRBJ2-6; D unclear. The CDR3 runs to 14 residues. The germline CDR1 and CDR2 sequences are SNHLY and FYNNEI. V shed 7 bases and J shed 2 bases, with 9 bases lying between them. CDR3 in amino acids: CASNLEAGANVLTF. The CDR3, as DNA: TGTGCCAGCAACCTAGAGGCTGGGGCCAACGTCCTGACTTTC.

This clone has a single count. V and J are TRBV5-1 and TRBJ2-2, with TRBD1 matching over 7 bases. The germline CDR1 and CDR2 sequences are SGHRS and YFSETQ. Trimming at V came to 4 bases and at J to 6 bases, leaving 9 bases not matched to a gene. The CDR3 runs to 15 residues. The CDR3 DNA follows: TGCGCCAGCAGCCGGGGACAGTTTTTCCCCGGGGAGCTGTTTTTT. Translation: CASSRGQFFPGELFF.

This clone was found once. The rearrangement joins TRBV9 to TRBJ2-3, with a tentative D call TRBD2 (6 bases). V was cut by 4 bases and J by 3 bases, with 18 bases left in between. The CDR3 totals 16 residues. Germline V gene data show CDR1 as SGDLS and CDR2 as YYNGEE. CDR3 sequence reads: CASSPQSGVRTDTQYF. CDR3 nucleotide sequence: TGTGCCAGCAGCCCCCAGTCGGGAGTACGGACAGATACGCAGTATTTT.

This clone was counted only a few times. This chain joins TRBV6-5 and TRBJ2-7; 8 bases map to TRBD1. The CDR3 sequence is 14 residues long. CDR1 and CDR2 (germline): MNHEY, SVGAGI. The J segment lost 2 bases and the V segment lost 2 bases, leaving 2 bases of the junction unmatched. The CDR3 is CASSYRTGPYEQYF. CDR3 sequence (DNA): TGTGCCAGCAGTTACAGGACAGGGCCCTACGAGCAGTACTTC.